This is a list of T cell receptor beta chains from one sample in a study of T cells after yellow fever vaccination. TCRdb reprocessed the 5' RACE reads with MiXCR, giving one entry per CDR3 protein. Of about 350,000 distinct CDR3 sequences detected, about 8.3% appear once; the ten largest clones hold approximately 18%. This material consisted of PBMCs, taken 45 days after the first yellow fever vaccination. These receptors were collected from a man in his late teens or twenties who received the YFV17D yellow fever vaccine. Each CDR3 is given with its conserved first and last residue. D genes are given only for firm matches. Size values are once, few and many counts, or a class for expanded clones, and some rows have none.

>TRBJ1-2|TRBV4-3|TRBD1|many
TGCGCCAGCAGCCGGACAGGGGGCTATGGCTACACCTTC
CASSRTGGYGYTF
>TRBJ1-2|TRBV4-3|.|.
TGCGCCAGCAGCCAACGAGGGATAGGGGGCTACACCTTC
CASSQRGIGGYTF
>TRBJ2-1|TRBV10-3|TRBD1|.
TGTGCCATCAGTAGACAGGGAAGTGAGCAGTTCTTC
CAISRQGSEQFF
>TRBJ2-2|TRBV6-1|.|few
TGTGCCAGCACTGCGAGGGCTAACACCGGGGAGCTGTTTTTT
CASTARANTGELFF
>TRBJ2-5|TRBV20-1|TRBD2|few
TGCAGTGCTAGGAAACTGGCAGGGCAGCCGGGACTAGCGTGGGAGACCCAGTACTTC
CSARKLAGQPGLAWETQYF
>TRBJ1-1|TRBV7-2|.|many
TGTGCCAGCAGCTGGGACGGCCGTTACACTGAAGCTTTCTTT
CASSWDGRYTEAFF
>TRBJ2-5|TRBV7-2|.|.
TGTGCCAGCAGCCCAACCGGCCGGCAACAACCCCAAGAGACCCAGTACTTC
CASSPTGRQQPQETQYF
>TRBJ1-6|TRBV20-1|TRBD1|.
TGCAGTGCCCATAAGGGACAGGCTAACAATTCACCCCTCCACTTT
CSAHKGQANNSPLHF
>TRBJ2-1|TRBV29-1|.|.
TGCAGCGTTGATTGGCAGGATAATGAGCAGTTCTTC
CSVDWQDNEQFF
>TRBJ2-3|TRBV20-1|TRBD2|.
TGCAGTGGGGGATCTAGCGGGGGGACGTATTTCACAGATACGCAGTATTTT
CSGGSSGGTYFTDTQYF
>TRBJ1-1|TRBV5-4|TRBD1|.
TGTGCCAGCAGCTTGACAGGACAGGGGTCCCCCGCGGCTGAAGCTTTCTTT
CASSLTGQGSPAAEAFF
>TRBJ2-7|TRBV9|.|.
TGTGCCAGCAGCGTAGATCCGGGGGTCTCCTACGAGCAGTACTTC
CASSVDPGVSYEQYF
>TRBJ1-1|TRBV18|.|many
TGTGCCAGCTCCCCCGGAGGTGGGGGCACTGAAGCTTTCTTT
CASSPGGGGTEAFF
>TRBJ2-1|TRBV5-1|TRBD1|many
TGCGCCAGCAGCCTAACCCCTTGGACAGGCGACAATGAGCAGTTCTTC
CASSLTPWTGDNEQFF
>TRBJ2-5|TRBV4-2|TRBD2|many
TGTGCCAGCAGCCAAGATCGGGGGGGGCCAGAGACCCAGTACTTC
CASSQDRGGPETQYF
>TRBJ2-3|TRBV18|TRBD1|few
TGTGCCAGCTCACCAGACAGGGGAAGTCTGACAGATACGCAGTATTTT
CASSPDRGSLTDTQYF
>TRBJ2-5|TRBV20-1|TRBD1|.
TGCAGTGCCACCCAACCGACAGGGCCCCAAGAGACCCAGTACTTC
CSATQPTGPQETQYF
>TRBJ2-1|TRBV2|.|few
TGTGCCAGCTCGGCCGAATACAATGAGCAGTTCTTC
CASSAEYNEQFF
>TRBJ2-5|TRBV9|.|.
TGTGCCAGCAGCGTATACCCAGGACCCCAAGAGACCCAGTACTTC
CASSVYPGPQETQYF
>TRBJ1-2|TRBV19|.|few
TGTGCCAGCTCGCGGGTCGAGAGCTATGGCTACACCTTC
CASSRVESYGYTF
>TRBJ1-6|TRBV9|.|few
TGTGCCAGCAGCGTAGAGGCAGACGGGTCACCCCTCCACTTT
CASSVEADGSPLHF
>TRBJ1-2|TRBV20-1|.|.
TGCAGTGCTAGACAAATCGATGGCTACACCTTC
CSARQIDGYTF
>TRBJ1-4|TRBV12-3/TRBV12-4|.|.
TGTGCCAGCAGGTTCCGCGGGGGGCTAACTAATGAAAAACTGTTTTTT
CASRFRGGLTNEKLFF
>TRBJ2-1|TRBV5-1|.|.
TGCGCCAGCAGCAAACACAACAGGGCTTCCGAGCAGTTCTTC
CASSKHNRASEQFF
>TRBJ1-2|TRBV7-2|.|few
TGTGCCAGCAGCTTACGTTCGTCCCTCGGAGAGGGCTACACCTTC
CASSLRSSLGEGYTF
>TRBJ2-6|TRBV12-3/TRBV12-4|.|.
TGTGCCAGCAGTTTTTCGATGGGTTTCGTGGGGGAGACTGGGGCCAACGTCCTGACTTTC
CASSFSMGFVGETGANVLTF
>TRBJ1-1|TRBV27|.|few
TGTGCCAGCAGTTTATCCAGGGGTTGGAGTGCCACTGAAGCTTTCTTT
CASSLSRGWSATEAFF
>TRBJ2-7|TRBV18|TRBD1|few
TGTGCCAGCTCACCAGACAGGGTTTACGAGCAGTACTTC
CASSPDRVYEQYF
>TRBJ2-3|TRBV7-8|TRBD1|.
TGTGCCAGCAGCCCGTACGGGTCCACAGGGGGTACGCAGTATTTT
CASSPYGSTGGTQYF
>TRBJ1-5|TRBV27|TRBD1|.
TGTGCCAGCAGTTTGCTAGGGGGCAGTTACCAGCCCCAGCATTTT
CASSLLGGSYQPQHF
>TRBJ2-5|TRBV27|.|few
TGTGCCAGCAGGGAAGCGGACCAAGAGACCCAGTACTTC
CASREADQETQYF
>TRBJ2-5|TRBV20-1|.|.
TGCAGTGCTCCCCCCGCGGACTTCCAAGAGACCCAGTACTTC
CSAPPADFQETQYF
>TRBJ1-6|TRBV4-1|.|few
TGCGCCAGCAGCCAAGTGGTACAACAAAGGAATTCACCCCTCCACTTT
CASSQVVQQRNSPLHF
>TRBJ2-5|TRBV7-6|.|many
TGTGCCAGCAGCCCCGTTCTAATAGCGTGGGGAGAGACCCAGTACTTC
CASSPVLIAWGETQYF
>TRBJ1-2|TRBV4-2|.|many
TGTGCCAGCAGCCAAGATCCGGGGATTAATGGCTACACCTTC
CASSQDPGINGYTF
>TRBJ2-5|TRBV18|.|.
TGTGCCAGCTCACCCCTAAGATCGTCGAGGGCAGAGACCCAGTACTTC
CASSPLRSSRAETQYF
>TRBJ2-3|TRBV3-1|TRBD2|.
TGTGCCACCAGCCAAGGACTAGCGGGGATAAGCACAGATACGCAGTATTTT
CATSQGLAGISTDTQYF
>TRBJ1-4|TRBV5-4|.|few
TGTGCCAGCAGCTTGTTCGTCGGAACTAATGAAAAACTGTTTTTT
CASSLFVGTNEKLFF
>TRBJ2-2|TRBV9|.|.
TGTGCCAGCACCCCGACCGGAGGCTATGACACCGGGGAGCTGTTTTTT
CASTPTGGYDTGELFF
>TRBJ2-5|TRBV4-2|TRBD2|many
TGTGCCAGCAGCCAGACTAGCGGGGGGGCAGAGACCCAGTACTTC
CASSQTSGGAETQYF
>TRBJ2-7|TRBV5-1|TRBD1|.
TGCGCCAGCAGCCCATGGGACAGGGGGTTGGAAGAGCAGTACTTC
CASSPWDRGLEEQYF
>TRBJ1-2|TRBV5-1|.|.
TGCGCCAGCAGCCCGGCGACGGGGGTAGGCTACACCTTC
CASSPATGVGYTF
>TRBJ2-1|TRBV29-1|.|.
TGCAGCGTTGGACTAGATGCAAATGAGCAGTTCTTC
CSVGLDANEQFF
>TRBJ2-7|TRBV7-6|.|few
TGTGCCAGCAGCTTAGACACGGAGGTTCTGCAGTACTTC
CASSLDTEVLQYF
>TRBJ1-1|TRBV4-3|.|once
TGCGCCAGCAGCCAAGACGGGCCCCGGCACACTGAAGCTTTCTTT
CASSQDGPRHTEAFF
>TRBJ1-1|TRBV7-9|.|few
TGTGCCAGCAGCTTATGGGGGAGCTATGAAGCTTTCTTT
CASSLWGSYEAFF
>TRBJ2-1|TRBV7-9|.|.
TGTGCCAGCAGCTTATACAAACCAAATGAGCAGTTCTTC
CASSLYKPNEQFF
>TRBJ2-7|TRBV6-5|.|few
TGTGCCAGCAGTTACTCCCGTCCGGGGTACCCCTACGAGCAGTACTTC
CASSYSRPGYPYEQYF
>TRBJ1-2|TRBV7-2|TRBD1|few
TGTGCCAGCAGCGAAGACAGGGGAGGCTATGGCTACACCTTC
CASSEDRGGYGYTF
>TRBJ2-3|TRBV10-3|TRBD1|.
TGTGCCATCAGGAACGGGACAGGAGCTTCGGGACGGACGCAGTATTTT
CAIRNGTGASGRTQYF
>TRBJ1-2|TRBV7-2|TRBD1|.
TGTGCCAGCCAGCAGGGGGGCATTTATGGCTACACCTTC
CASQQGGIYGYTF
>TRBJ2-7|TRBV3-1|.|.
TGTGCCAGCAGCCCCTTTGGGGGGTACGAGCAGTACTTC
CASSPFGGYEQYF
>TRBJ2-7|TRBV5-1|TRBD2|.
TGCGCCAGCAGTGGCGGGAGTGGCGACGAGCAGTACTTC
CASSGGSGDEQYF
>TRBJ2-7|TRBV20-1|.|many
TGCAGTGCTCCTGACCGACTCTCCTACGAGCAGTACTTC
CSAPDRLSYEQYF
>TRBJ2-3|TRBV11-2|.|many
TGTGCCAGCAGCTTACGATCAGGACGGGGGTACACAGATACGCAGTATTTT
CASSLRSGRGYTDTQYF
>TRBJ1-4|TRBV7-2|.|many
TGTGCCAGCAGCTTATCGTGGATTAATGAAAAACTGTTTTTT
CASSLSWINEKLFF
>TRBJ1-4|TRBV20-1|.|.
TGCAGCCCAAGCAGGGAGCGGGAAAAACTGTTTTTT
CSPSREREKLFF